Given below is one T cell receptor (beta chain) in context. Trimming cost V 3 bases and J 4 bases; bases outside gene matches: 3. The CDR3 has 15 amino acids. Germline assignment: CDR1 SGHRS and CDR2 YFSETQ. This sample stems from a study of Graves' ophthalmopathy and Graves' hyperthyroidism. Each donor who had ophthalmopathy showed moderate-to-severe activity, a CAS of ≥3, a NOSPECS of ≥4, and a duration under 3 months. The sequenced template was RNA, covering the TCR beta CDR3 region. RT-PCR in the first round used HTBI primers; a second-round multiplex PCR followed. One entry per CDR3 protein results from TCRdb running MiXCR on the multiplex PCR reads. This table holds around 50,000 distinct CDR3 sequences, around 50% found once.

This receptor was taken from an adult man with Graves' ophthalmopathy. The sample consisted of peripheral blood. V and J are TRBV5-1 and TRBJ2-1, with TRBD2 identical over 11 bases. CDR3: CASSSTSGSYNEQFF. The DNA for the CDR3 is TGCGCCAGCAGCTCCACTAGCGGGAGTTACAATGAGCAGTTCTTC.